A single sample gave rise to the 16 T cell receptor beta chains below, sequenced in a study of CD8+ T cells in alopecia areata. As the sequencing template, cDNA was produced by extracting RNA and reverse transcribing it. Sequencing used immunoSEQ multiplex PCR; TCRdb keeps in-frame clones, though not all of them. The table includes some 180,000 clones, more than 60% detected once. This specimen was CD4+ T cells sorted from blood, taken at week 0. The receptors were gathered from a human donor with alopecia areata.

The chain carries TRBV5-6 and TRBJ2-7; D call uncertain. The CDR3 is 13 residues long. The germline gives CDR1 SGHDT, CDR2 YYEEEE. Between the trimmed V and J ends, which lost 2 bases and 4 bases, there was a span of 10 bases. The chain's CDR3 is CASSFTPSYEQYF. In DNA form, the CDR3 reads TGTGCCAGCAGCTTCACGCCATCGTACGAGCAGTACTTC. Looking up the rest from reference TRBV5-6 and TRBJ2-7 gives the full variable domain: DAGVTQSPTHLIKTRGQQVTLRCSPKSGHDTVSWYQQALGQGPQFIFQYYEEEERQRGNFPDRFSGHQFPNYSSELNVNALLLGDSALYLCASSFTPSYEQYFGPGTRLTVT.

CDR3 DNA sequence: TGTGCCAGCAGCCAGGGACAGTGGTACGAGCAGTACTTC. Translation gives CASSQGQWYEQYF. The chain has TRBV6-1 and TRBJ2-7, with TRBD1 matching 7 bases. This CDR3 comprises 13 residues. Germline V lookup: CDR1 MNHNS, CDR2 SASEGT. V lost 6 bases and J lost 4; bases outside the gene matches: 6.

The table lists this clone with many counts. The chain links TRBV6-4 to TRBJ2-2, with D hard to call. CDR3 length: 13 residues. Germline CDR1 and CDR2: MRHNA and SNTAGT. Trimming removed 2 bases at V and 3 bases at J, with 4 bases between. Here the CDR3 reads CASSDRDTGELFF. CDR3 coding DNA: TGTGCCAGCAGTGACAGGGACACCGGGGAGCTGTTTTTT.

This chain uses TRBV7-2 with TRBJ2-4; TRBD2 matches 8 bases. Losses at the gene ends were 5 bases for V and 7 bases for J; bases not matched to a gene: 7. CDR3 length: 14 amino acids. Looked up from germline, CDR1 is SGHTA and CDR2 is FQGNSA. The chain's CDR3 is CASSPRTSSNIQYF. DNA of the CDR3: TGTGCCAGCAGCCCCAGGACTAGCTCGAACATTCAGTACTTC.

The rearrangement joins TRBV29-1 to TRBJ1-2; 7 nucleotides agree with TRBD1. Per the germline V gene, CDR1 is SQVTM and CDR2 is ANQGSEA. CDR3 length: 13 residues. V was pared by 3 bases and J by 4 bases, with 5 bases of the junction left unmatched. CDR3 nucleotides: TGCAGCGTTGATAGGGGGCCGGGCTATGGCTACACCTTC. As protein: CSVDRGPGYGYTF. The full variable domain, its missing parts supplied by reference TRBV29-1 and TRBJ1-2, is SAVISQKPSRDICQRGTSLTIQCQVDSQVTMMFWYRQQPGQSLTLIATANQGSEATYESGFVIDKFPISRPNLTFSTLTVSNMSPEDSSIYLCSVDRGPGYGYTFGSGTRLTVV.

The chain joins TRBV29-1 to TRBJ1-1; the D is unclear. Germline loops: CDR1 SQVTM, CDR2 ANQGSEA. The CDR3 consists of 13 residues. Trimming removed 4 bases at V and 7 bases at J, with 16 bases between. CDR3 loop: CSVVWDDRFEAFF. DNA of the CDR3: TGCAGCGTTGTGTGGGATGACCGATTTGAAGCTTTCTTT.

This clone turned up a few times. V usage is TRBV4-3 and J usage is TRBJ2-3; 8 bases are a match to TRBD2. The V segment lost 0 bases and the J segment 2 bases; nucleotides outside the gene matches: 7. Germline loops: CDR1 LGHNA, CDR2 YSLEER. The CDR3 is 17 residues long. This CDR3 reads CASSQERGLAVTDTQYF. The DNA of the CDR3 is TGCGCCAGCAGCCAAGAAAGAGGACTAGCTGTCACAGATACGCAGTATTTT.

J is TRBJ2-3 and V is TRBV29-1, with D unresolved. V gave up 8 bases and J gave up 1 base, with 10 bases separating them. Germline values: CDR1 SQVTM, CDR2 ANQGSEA. The CDR3 is 12 residues long. The CDR3 loop is CSLDSGTDTQYF. As DNA, the CDR3 is TGCAGCTTAGATTCTGGCACAGATACGCAGTATTTT.

The chain carries TRBV5-6 and TRBJ2-1; a weak D match, TRBD2 (6 bases). Trimming cost V 4 bases and J 3 bases, with 14 bases left between them. The CDR3 covers 15 residues. Germline CDR1 SGHDT, CDR2 YYEEEE. The CDR3 DNA reads as TGTGCCAGCAGCCCGGGACTCCAAAACTACAATGAGCAGTTCTTC. Amino acids: CASSPGLQNYNEQFF. The full variable domain, rest sourced from reference TRBV5-6 and TRBJ2-1, is DAGVTQSPTHLIKTRGQQVTLRCSPKSGHDTVSWYQQALGQGPQFIFQYYEEEERQRGNFPDRFSGHQFPNYSSELNVNALLLGDSALYLCASSPGLQNYNEQFFGPGTRLTVL.

V and J are TRBV29-1 and TRBJ2-1, with D possibly being TRBD1 (6 bases). The CDR3 loop spans 13 amino acids. V lost 6 bases and J 8 bases, leaving 17 bases between the germline ends. Germline values: CDR1 SQVTM, CDR2 ANQGSEA. For the CDR3, the DNA is TGCAGCGTCCGGGACAAACCTTTGGATGAGCAGTTCTTC. It is translated as CSVRDKPLDEQFF.

This sequence joins TRBV25-1 and TRBJ2-3, with D perhaps matching TRBD1 or TRBD2 (5 bases each). The CDR3 loop spans 14 amino acids. V lost 1 base to trimming and J lost 10 bases, with 15 bases between them. Germline CDR1 and CDR2: MGHDK and SYGVNS. CDR3 residues: CASSESGRERAQYF. Here the CDR3 DNA reads TGTGCCAGCAGTGAATCCGGCAGGGAGAGGGCGCAGTATTTT.

The sample holds a few counts of this clone. The V call is TRBV27, the J call TRBJ2-1; possible D gene TRBD1, 6 bases. CDR1 and CDR2 (germline): MNHEY, SMNVEV (reference sequence). The CDR3 is 14 amino acids. The V and J ends lost 8 bases and 7 bases respectively, with 18 bases between them. The CDR3 protein is CASVRDNNLNEQFF. For the CDR3, the DNA is TGTGCCAGCGTCCGGGACAATAATTTGAATGAGCAGTTCTTC.

This rearrangement joins TRBV10-3 to TRBJ2-3, with no clear D. V lost 7 bases to trimming and J lost 0 bases, with 11 bases between them. This CDR3 has 14 amino acids. CDR1 and CDR2 (germline): ENHRY, SYGVKD. CDR3 in DNA: TGTGCCATCAAGGCACTCGCTAGCACAGATACGCAGTATTTT. It specifies CAIKALASTDTQYF.

This clone occurred many times. The genes are TRBV29-1 and TRBJ1-4, with a tentative D call TRBD1 (6 bases). Trimming took 7 bases from V and 8 from J, leaving 14 bases between them. Germline-derived CDR1 and CDR2 are SQVTM and ANQGSEA. CDR3 length: 12 residues. CDR3 bases: TGCAGCGCCGGGACACCGTCCGAAAAACTGTTTTTT. It translates to CSAGTPSEKLFF.

The CDR3: CSVVSSWDSYEQYF. For the CDR3, the DNA is TGCAGCGTTGTTAGCTCCTGGGACTCCTACGAGCAGTACTTC. The V and J genes are TRBV29-1 and TRBJ2-7; D uncertain. There are 14 residues in the CDR3. The germline gives CDR1 SQVTM, CDR2 ANQGSEA. V was pared by 4 bases and J by 0 bases, with 13 bases between.

The V call is TRBV29-1, the J call TRBJ1-1; D call uncertain. V lost 4 bases, J lost 0 bases, and 9 bases lay in between. Germline assignment: CDR1 SQVTM and CDR2 ANQGSEA. The CDR3 runs to 13 residues. CDR3 DNA: TGCAGCGTTGGTGGGGTAGTGAACACTGAAGCTTTCTTT. Its protein product is CSVGGVVNTEAFF.